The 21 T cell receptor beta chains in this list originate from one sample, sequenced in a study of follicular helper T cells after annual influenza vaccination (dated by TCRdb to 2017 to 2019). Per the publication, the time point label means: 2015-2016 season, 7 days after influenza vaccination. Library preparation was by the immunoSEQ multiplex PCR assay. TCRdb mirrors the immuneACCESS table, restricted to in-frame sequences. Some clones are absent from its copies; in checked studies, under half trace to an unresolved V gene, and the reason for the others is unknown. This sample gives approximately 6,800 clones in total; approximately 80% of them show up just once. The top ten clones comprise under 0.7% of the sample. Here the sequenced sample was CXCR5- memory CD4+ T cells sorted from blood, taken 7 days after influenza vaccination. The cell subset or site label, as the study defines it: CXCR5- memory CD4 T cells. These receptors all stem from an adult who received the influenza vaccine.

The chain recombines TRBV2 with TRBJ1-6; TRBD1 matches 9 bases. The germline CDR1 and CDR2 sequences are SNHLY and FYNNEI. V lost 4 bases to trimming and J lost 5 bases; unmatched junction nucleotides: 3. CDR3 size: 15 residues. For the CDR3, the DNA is TGTGCCAGCAGTGGGGGGACAGGGAATAATTCACCCCTCCACTTT. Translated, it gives CASSGGTGNNSPLHF.

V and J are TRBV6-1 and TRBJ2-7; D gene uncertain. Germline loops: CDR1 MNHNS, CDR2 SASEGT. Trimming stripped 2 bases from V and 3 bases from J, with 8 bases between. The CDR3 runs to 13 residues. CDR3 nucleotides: TGTGCCAGCAGTGAAAATTCAAGCTACGAGCAGTACTTC. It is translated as CASSENSSYEQYF.

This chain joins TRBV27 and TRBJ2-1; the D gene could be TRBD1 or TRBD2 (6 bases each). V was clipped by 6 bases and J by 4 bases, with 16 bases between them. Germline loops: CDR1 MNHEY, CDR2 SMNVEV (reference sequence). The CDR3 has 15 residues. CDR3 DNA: TGTGCCAGCAGCTATGTCGGGGGCAAATACAATGAGCAGTTCTTC. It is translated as CASSYVGGKYNEQFF.

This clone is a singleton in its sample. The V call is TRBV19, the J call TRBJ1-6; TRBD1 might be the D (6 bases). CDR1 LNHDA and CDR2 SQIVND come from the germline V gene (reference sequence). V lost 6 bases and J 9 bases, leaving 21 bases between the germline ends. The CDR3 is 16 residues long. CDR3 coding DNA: TGTGCCAGTAGCCAAGGACTAAGGGGGGCAATTTCACCCCTCCACTTT. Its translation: CASSQGLRGAISPLHF.

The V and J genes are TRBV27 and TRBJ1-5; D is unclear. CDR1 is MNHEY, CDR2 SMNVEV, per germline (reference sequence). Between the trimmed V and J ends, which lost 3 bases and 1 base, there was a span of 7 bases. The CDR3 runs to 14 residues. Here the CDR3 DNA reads TGTGCCAGCAGTTTCAGGCAGAGCAATCAGCCCCAGCATTTT. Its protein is CASSFRQSNQPQHF.

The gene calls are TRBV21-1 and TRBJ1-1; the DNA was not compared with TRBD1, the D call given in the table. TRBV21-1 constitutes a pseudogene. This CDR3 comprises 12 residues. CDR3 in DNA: TGTGCCAGCAGCAACAAGAACACTGAAGCTTTCTTT. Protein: CASSNKNTEAFF.

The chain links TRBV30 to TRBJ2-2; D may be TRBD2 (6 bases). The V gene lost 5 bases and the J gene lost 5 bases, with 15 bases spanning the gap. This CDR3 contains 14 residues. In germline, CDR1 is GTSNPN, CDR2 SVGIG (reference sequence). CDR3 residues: CAWAAVGGTGELFF. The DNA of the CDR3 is TGTGCCTGGGCCGCCGTCGGGGGTACCGGGGAGCTGTTTTTT.

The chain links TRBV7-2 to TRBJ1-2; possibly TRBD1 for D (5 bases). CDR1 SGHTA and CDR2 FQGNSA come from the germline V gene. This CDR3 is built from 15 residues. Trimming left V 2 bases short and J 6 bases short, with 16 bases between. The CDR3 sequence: CASSLQPGPTNGYTF. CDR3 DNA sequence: TGTGCCAGCAGCTTACAACCGGGACCGACGAATGGCTACACCTTC.

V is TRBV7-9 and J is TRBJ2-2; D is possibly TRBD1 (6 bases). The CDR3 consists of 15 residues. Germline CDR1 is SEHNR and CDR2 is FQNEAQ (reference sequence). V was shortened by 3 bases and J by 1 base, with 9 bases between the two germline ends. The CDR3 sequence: CASSFRGLNTGELFF. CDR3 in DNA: TGTGCCAGCAGCTTTAGGGGGTTGAACACCGGGGAGCTGTTTTTT.

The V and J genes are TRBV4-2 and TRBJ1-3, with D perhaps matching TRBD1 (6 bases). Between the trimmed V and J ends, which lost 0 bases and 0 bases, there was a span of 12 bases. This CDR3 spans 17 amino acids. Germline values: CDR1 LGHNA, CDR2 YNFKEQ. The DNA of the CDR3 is TGTGCCAGCAGCCAAGATCAAAGAGGGGGCTCTGGAAACACCATATATTTT. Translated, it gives CASSQDQRGGSGNTIYF.

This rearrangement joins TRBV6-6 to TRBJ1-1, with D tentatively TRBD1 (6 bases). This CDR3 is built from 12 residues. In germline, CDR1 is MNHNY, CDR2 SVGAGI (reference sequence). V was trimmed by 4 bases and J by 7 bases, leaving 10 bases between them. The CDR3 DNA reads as TGTGCCAGCAGTTCGGGGGCCTTTGAAGCTTTCTTT. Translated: CASSSGAFEAFF.

The CDR3, as DNA: TGTGCCAGCAGCAGGGGACAGGGGAAAAGTTACGAGCAGTACTTC. This gives the protein CASSRGQGKSYEQYF. V gene TRBV7-8 combines with J gene TRBJ2-7, with TRBD1 matching 10 bases. V dropped 5 bases and J dropped 4; count of bases not matched to a gene: 8. The CDR3 is 15 residues long. The germline CDR1 and CDR2 sequences are SGHVS and FQNEAQ.

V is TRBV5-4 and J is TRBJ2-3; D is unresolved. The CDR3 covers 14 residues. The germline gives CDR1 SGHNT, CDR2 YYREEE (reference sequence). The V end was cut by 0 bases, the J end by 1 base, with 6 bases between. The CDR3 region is CASSLVTGTDTQYF. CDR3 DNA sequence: TGTGCCAGCAGCTTGGTAACGGGCACAGATACGCAGTATTTT.

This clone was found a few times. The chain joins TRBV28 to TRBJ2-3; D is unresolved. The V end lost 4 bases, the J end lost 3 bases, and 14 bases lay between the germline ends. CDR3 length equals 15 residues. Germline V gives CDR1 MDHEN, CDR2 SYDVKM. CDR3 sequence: CASSYPPGLTDTQYF. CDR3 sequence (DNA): TGTGCCAGCAGTTACCCGCCAGGCTTAACAGATACGCAGTATTTT.

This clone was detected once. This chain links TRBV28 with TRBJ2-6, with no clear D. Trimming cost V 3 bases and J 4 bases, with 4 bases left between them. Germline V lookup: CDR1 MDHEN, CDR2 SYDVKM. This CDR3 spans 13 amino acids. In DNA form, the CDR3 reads TGTGCCAGCAGTTTGGGCGGGGCCAACGTCCTGACTTTC. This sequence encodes CASSLGGANVLTF. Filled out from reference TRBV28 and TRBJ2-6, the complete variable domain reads DVKVTQSSRYLVKRTGEKVFLECVQDMDHENMFWYRQDPGLGLRLIYFSYDVKMKEKGDIPEGYSVSREKKERFSLILESASTNQTSMYLCASSLGGANVLTFGAGSRLTVL.

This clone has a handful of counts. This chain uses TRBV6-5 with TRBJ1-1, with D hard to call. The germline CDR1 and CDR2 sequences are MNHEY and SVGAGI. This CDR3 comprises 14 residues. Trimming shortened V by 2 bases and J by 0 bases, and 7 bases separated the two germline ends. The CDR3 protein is CASSYGRMNTEAFF. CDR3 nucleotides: TGTGCCAGCAGTTACGGCAGGATGAACACTGAAGCTTTCTTT.

CDR3 coding DNA: TGCGCCAGCAGTGTAGAAAGGGCCCGGTACAATGAGCAGTTCTTC. The encoded protein is CASSVERARYNEQFF. The chain links TRBV10-1 to TRBJ2-1; D is unresolved. CDR3 size: 15 residues. Germline V lookup: CDR1 WNHNN, CDR2 SYGVQD (reference sequence). Trimming took off 4 bases at V and 4 bases at J, with 14 bases between the two ends.

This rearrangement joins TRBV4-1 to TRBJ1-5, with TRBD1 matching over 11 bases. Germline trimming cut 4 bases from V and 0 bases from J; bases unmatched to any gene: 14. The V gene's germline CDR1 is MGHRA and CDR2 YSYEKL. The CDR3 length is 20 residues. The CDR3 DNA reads TGCGCCAGCAGCCGGTTTCCGGGACAGGGGGGGACCTTTAGCAATCAGCCCCAGCATTTT. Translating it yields CASSRFPGQGGTFSNQPQHF.

CDR3 sequence (DNA): TGTGCCAGCAGTGAACAGGGGATGGGCACAGATACGCAGTATTTT. As protein: CASSEQGMGTDTQYF. The chain links TRBV6-4 to TRBJ2-3, with 7 bases aligning to TRBD1. The ends lost 3 bases at V and 1 base at J; junction bases unmatched: 4. The CDR3 spans 15 residues. Germline CDR1 MRHNA, CDR2 SNTAGT.

CDR3 sequence reads: CASSSTGYGYTF. The CDR3 DNA is TGTGCCAGCAGCTCCACAGGCTATGGCTACACCTTC. The chain combines TRBV7-9 with TRBJ1-2; D possibly corresponds to TRBD1 (5 bases). Germline assignment: CDR1 SEHNR and CDR2 FQNEAQ (reference sequence). CDR3 length: 12 amino acids. The germline V and J ends were trimmed by 4 bases and 4 bases, with 7 bases remaining between them.

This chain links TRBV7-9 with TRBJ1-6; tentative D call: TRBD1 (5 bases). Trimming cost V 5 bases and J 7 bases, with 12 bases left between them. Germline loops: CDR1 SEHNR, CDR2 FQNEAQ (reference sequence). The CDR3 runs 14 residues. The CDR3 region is CASSATESNSPLHF. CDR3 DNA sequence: TGTGCCAGCAGCGCGACAGAGTCAAATTCACCCCTCCACTTT. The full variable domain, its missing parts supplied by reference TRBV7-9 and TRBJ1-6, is DTGVSQNPRHKITKRGQNVTFRCDPISEHNRLYWYRQTLGQGPEFLTYFQNEAQLEKSRLLSDRFSAERPKGSFSTLEIQRTEQGDSAMYLCASSATESNSPLHFGNGTRLTVT.